Below are 17 T cell receptor beta chains sequenced from a single sample in a study of CD8 T cells in Susac syndrome. An amount of RNA that ranged from 0.5 to 1 ug was reverse transcribed with random hexamers. One entry per CDR3 protein, called by TCRdb with MiXCR from the immunoSEQ multiplex PCR reads. The sample contains some 150,000 distinct CDR3 sequences, around 93% of which appear only once. Sequencing was done on a sample of CD4+ T cells from PBMCs. These receptors were taken from a human donor with Susac syndrome.

V and J are TRBV30 and TRBJ1-1; unclear D gene. CDR1 and CDR2 (germline): GTSNPN, SVGIG (reference sequence). The V end lost 3 bases, the J end lost 4 bases, and 9 bases lay between the germline ends. CDR3 length: 12 amino acids. Written as DNA, the CDR3 is TGTGCCTGGAGGCAAGGGAGCACTGAAGCTTTCTTT. Its translation: CAWRQGSTEAFF. Together with reference TRBV30 and TRBJ1-1, the CDR3 gives the full variable domain: SQTIHQWPATLVQPVGSPLSLECTVEGTSNPNLYWYRQAAGRGLQLLFYSVGIGQISSEVPQNLSASRPQDRQFILSSKKLLLSDSGFYLCAWRQGSTEAFFGQGTRLTVV.

The rearrangement uses TRBV20-1 and TRBJ1-1; a weak D match, TRBD1 (5 bases). Germline CDR1 DFQATT, CDR2 SNEGSKA (reference sequence). V was pared by 4 bases and J by 2 bases, with 11 bases between. The CDR3 has 13 amino acids. CDR3 nucleotides: TGCAGTGCTATGGGGGACCCTAACACTGAAGCTTTCTTT. This codes for CSAMGDPNTEAFF.

CDR3 sequence reads: CSAYRGRAEGYTF. The DNA of the CDR3 is TGCAGTGCATACCGCGGAAGGGCGGAGGGCTACACCTTC. The chain couples TRBV20-1 to TRBJ1-2, with unresolved D. In germline, CDR1 is DFQATT, CDR2 SNEGSKA (reference sequence). Trimming cost V 6 bases and J 8 bases, with 19 bases left between them. This CDR3 contains 13 residues.

This chain links TRBV5-1 with TRBJ2-2, with a weak D call TRBD2 (6 bases). The length of the CDR3 is 17 residues. The V gene lost 0 bases and the J gene lost 1 base, with 13 bases spanning the gap. Germline-derived CDR1 and CDR2 are SGHRS and YFSETQ. CDR3 region: CASSLGRARLNTGELFF. In DNA form, the CDR3 reads TGCGCCAGCAGCTTGGGGAGGGCACGGCTGAACACCGGGGAGCTGTTTTTT.

This chain uses TRBV4-1 with TRBJ2-7; a possible D gene is TRBD1 (7 bases). The CDR3 is 15 amino acids. Germline values: CDR1 MGHRA, CDR2 YSYEKL. V was shortened by 0 bases and J by 3 bases, with 12 bases between the two germline ends. CDR3 protein: CASSQDGRGVYEQYF. As DNA, the CDR3 is TGCGCCAGCAGCCAAGATGGCAGGGGGGTCTACGAGCAGTACTTC.

The chain has TRBV6-6 and TRBJ2-3; D not resolved. Trimming removed 6 bases from V and 1 base from J, with 14 bases in between. Germline V CDR1 and CDR2: MNHNY, SVGAGI (reference sequence). The CDR3 length is 15 residues. The CDR3, as DNA: TGTGCCAGCAGAGAAGACCAAAGTGGCACAGATACGCAGTATTTT. It encodes CASREDQSGTDTQYF.

This sequence joins TRBV30 and TRBJ1-1; the D gene is possibly TRBD1 (5 bases). This CDR3 has 11 amino acids. CDR1 GTSNPN and CDR2 SVGIG come from the germline V gene (reference sequence). V lost 5 bases, J lost 8 bases, and 12 bases lay in between. The CDR3 DNA reads as TGTGCCTGGGGGGGGTTGTTGGAAGCTTTCTTT. The encoded protein is CAWGGLLEAFF. The whole variable domain, filled in from reference TRBV30 and TRBJ1-1, reads SQTIHQWPATLVQPVGSPLSLECTVEGTSNPNLYWYRQAAGRGLQLLFYSVGIGQISSEVPQNLSASRPQDRQFILSSKKLLLSDSGFYLCAWGGLLEAFFGQGTRLTVV.

The chain is built from TRBV15 and TRBJ1-2; 9 bases are shared with TRBD1. The germline CDR1 and CDR2 sequences are LNHNV and YYDKDF (reference sequence). Trimming cost V 2 bases and J 4 bases; bases outside gene matches: 5. The CDR3 runs 15 residues. CDR3 loop: CATSRRDRAGYGYTF. CDR3 bases: TGTGCCACCAGCAGACGGGACAGGGCAGGCTATGGCTACACCTTC.

The gene calls are TRBV24-1 and TRBJ2-1; D may be TRBD2 (5 bases). With 5 bases removed from V and 2 bases from J, the gap between germline ends came to 15 bases. The CDR3 is 16 residues long. CDR1 and CDR2 (germline): KGHDR, SFDVKD. The CDR3 sequence is CATSVEGLPPYNEQFF. The CDR3 DNA sequence: TGTGCCACCAGTGTCGAGGGATTACCCCCCTACAATGAGCAGTTCTTC.

The V gene is TRBV5-1, the J gene TRBJ2-1; 8 bases align to TRBD2. The V and J ends lost 0 bases and 6 bases, in that order; junction bases with no gene match: 5. The germline gives CDR1 SGHRS, CDR2 YFSETQ. This CDR3 region has 15 residues. CDR3 protein: CASSLASGSLNEQFF. The CDR3 DNA follows: TGCGCCAGCAGCTTGGCGAGCGGGAGCCTCAATGAGCAGTTCTTC.

The rearrangement joins TRBV29-1 to TRBJ2-1; D possibly corresponds to TRBD2 (5 bases). The CDR3 covers 15 residues. Trimming took 1 base from V and 6 from J, leaving 16 bases between them. Germline V CDR1 and CDR2: SQVTM, ANQGSEA. CDR3 nucleotide sequence: TGCAGCGTTGAAGTGGGAGCTCCTCGTCTCAATGAGCAGTTCTTC. Protein product: CSVEVGAPRLNEQFF.

This chain uses TRBV7-9 with TRBJ1-5; no clear D. This CDR3 region has 12 residues. Germline loops: CDR1 SEHNR, CDR2 FQNEAQ (reference sequence). V shed 1 base and J shed 9 bases, with 7 bases lying between them. The CDR3 DNA is TGTGCCAGCAGCTTAGAAATGGGGCCCCAGCATTTT. Translating gives CASSLEMGPQHF.

This chain uses TRBV29-1 with TRBJ1-5, with a possible D match to TRBD1 (5 bases). Germline V gives CDR1 SQVTM, CDR2 ANQGSEA. This CDR3 contains 12 residues. V was clipped by 4 bases and J by 6 bases, with 10 bases between them. The CDR3, as DNA: TGCAGCGTTGGGGCAGGGCTTCAGCCCCAGCATTTT. Its translation is CSVGAGLQPQHF.

The rearrangement uses TRBV24-1 and TRBJ2-2; D assignment may be TRBD1 or TRBD2 (5 bases each). Deletions cut 4 bases from V and 3 bases from J, with 11 bases between. Germline values: CDR1 KGHDR, CDR2 SFDVKD. The CDR3 is made up of 15 amino acids. CDR3 coding DNA: TGTGCCACCAGTGACTCAGGGACCCACACCGGGGAGCTGTTTTTT. This encodes CATSDSGTHTGELFF.

The CDR3 DNA reads as TGTGCCAGCTCACTACGGCCGACTAGCGGCTACGAGCAGTACTTC. Translation gives CASSLRPTSGYEQYF. This rearrangement joins TRBV18 to TRBJ2-7; TRBD2 aligns across 9 bases. V trimming: 4 bases; J trimming: 3 bases; junction bases outside the gene matches: 7. Germline values: CDR1 KGHSH, CDR2 LQKENI. This CDR3 comprises 15 residues.

V and J are TRBV25-1 and TRBJ2-5; D uncertain. Germline values: CDR1 MGHDK, CDR2 SYGVNS. The CDR3 covers 12 residues. Trimming pared 4 bases from V and 5 bases from J, leaving 8 bases between. Written as DNA, the CDR3 is TGTGCCAGCAGTGTGGCGAGGGAGACCCAGTACTTC. Amino acid sequence: CASSVARETQYF.

V usage is TRBV30 and J usage is TRBJ1-2; D uncertain. CDR3 length: 12 residues. Germline V CDR1 and CDR2: GTSNPN, SVGIG (reference sequence). Trimming removed 1 base at V and 8 bases at J, with 11 bases between. The CDR3 DNA sequence: TGTGCCTGGAGTGGAGAGGCCGGCGGCTACACCTTC. Its translation is CAWSGEAGGYTF.